The 21 T cell receptor beta chains below come from one sample, sequenced in a study of control samples from healthy donors and cancer patients. Assay: immunoSEQ multiplex PCR; the TCRdb copy retains only in-frame clones and omits some. The sample holds about 75,000 clones, 94% seen once. Sequencing was performed on blood. Source of these receptors: a middle-aged woman in good health.

This chain joins TRBV18 and TRBJ2-1; perhaps TRBD1 as D (7 bases). This CDR3 has 12 residues. Germline V gives CDR1 KGHSH, CDR2 LQKENI. The V and J ends lost 6 bases and 9 bases respectively, with 12 bases between them. The CDR3 DNA reads as TGTGCCAGCTCTCCCCAGGGGGGTGAGCAGTTCTTC. Protein sequence: CASSPQGGEQFF.

The rearrangement uses TRBV2 and TRBJ1-2, with D maybe TRBD1 (5 bases). This CDR3 is 14 amino acids long. V lost 6 bases, J lost 0 bases, and 11 bases lay in between. Per the germline V gene, CDR1 is SNHLY and CDR2 is FYNNEI. In DNA form, the CDR3 reads TGTGCCAGCAGCAGACAGTCCGCTAACTATGGCTACACCTTC. This encodes CASSRQSANYGYTF.

This rearrangement joins TRBV12-3 or TRBV12-4 to TRBJ2-7; D is perhaps TRBD1 or TRBD2 (5 bases each). V was trimmed by 10 bases and J by 0 bases, leaving 10 bases between them. This CDR3 has 12 amino acids. The CDR3 DNA reads TGTGCCAAGGGACCGCACTCCTACGAGCAGTACTTC. It encodes CAKGPHSYEQYF.

This rearrangement joins TRBV10-1 to TRBJ2-1; D gene unclear. The CDR3 sequence is 14 residues long. The V end was cut by 7 bases, the J end by 7 bases, with 17 bases between. The germline V gene has CDR1 WNHNN and CDR2 SYGVQD (reference sequence). Here the CDR3 DNA reads TGCGCCAGCATGTCTCCAACTGGGAATAATGAGCAGTTCTTC. Its protein is CASMSPTGNNEQFF.

The V and J genes are TRBV21-1 and TRBJ1-2. TRBV21-1 is marked as a pseudogene. The CDR3 covers 12 residues. The CDR3 loop is CASLTINYGYTF. The DNA for the CDR3 is TGTGCCAGCCTAACAATTAACTATGGCTACACCTTC.

The chain recombines TRBV10-1 with TRBJ1-6, with 7 bases identical to TRBD1. Germline trimming cut 6 bases from V and 7 bases from J; bases unmatched to any gene: 6. Germline V gives CDR1 WNHNN, CDR2 SYGVQD (reference sequence). The CDR3 runs to 14 residues. Written as DNA, the CDR3 is TGCGCCAGCAGCTTAGGACAGGAGAATTCACCCCTCCACTTT. Its protein is CASSLGQENSPLHF.

The chain employs TRBV20-1 and TRBJ1-1; 9 nucleotides match TRBD1. The junction had 14 bases not matched to a gene; V was cut back by 3 bases and J by 0 bases. The CDR3 sequence is 18 residues long. CDR1 and CDR2 from the germline V gene are DFQATT and SNEGSKA (reference sequence). CDR3 nucleotides: TGCAGTGCTAGTAAGGGTTGGCGGGACAGGGTTTTGAACACTGAAGCTTTCTTT. Its protein product is CSASKGWRDRVLNTEAFF.

The chain carries TRBV18 and TRBJ2-2; 7 bases fit TRBD1. The germline CDR1 and CDR2 sequences are KGHSH and LQKENI. CDR3 size: 15 residues. V trimming: 3 bases; J trimming: 3 bases; junction bases outside the gene matches: 4. Written as DNA, the CDR3 is TGTGCCAGCTCACCGGGGACAGTTCACACCGGGGAGCTGTTTTTT. Protein product: CASSPGTVHTGELFF. Together with reference TRBV18 and TRBJ2-2, the CDR3 gives the full variable domain: NAGVMQNPRHLVRRRGQEARLRCSPMKGHSHVYWYRQLPEEGLKFMVYLQKENIIDESGMPKERFSAEFPKEGPSILRIQQVVRGDSAAYFCASSPGTVHTGELFFGEGSRLTVL.

The V gene is TRBV2, the J gene TRBJ1-1, with TRBD1 as a possible D gene (5 bases). The CDR3 contains 13 residues. The germline gives CDR1 SNHLY, CDR2 FYNNEI. Trimming removed 10 bases from V and 4 bases from J, with 16 bases in between. The CDR3 nucleotides read TGTGCCAAAGGGGTGATCGGCGGCACTGAAGCTTTCTTT. This codes for CAKGVIGGTEAFF.

This CDR3 reads CAISDSRGARHYNEQFF. The CDR3 region has the DNA TGTGCCATCAGTGACTCGCGGGGGGCTCGCCACTACAATGAGCAGTTCTTC. The rearrangement uses TRBV10-3 and TRBJ2-1; 8 positions agree with TRBD2. This CDR3 spans 17 amino acids. From germline, CDR1 is ENHRY and CDR2 SYGVKD. J lost 3 bases, V lost 3 bases, and 10 bases had no gene match.

J is TRBJ1-4 and V is TRBV18; D not resolved. Germline loops: CDR1 KGHSH, CDR2 LQKENI. Trimming pared 0 bases from V and 0 bases from J, leaving 5 bases between. CDR3 length equals 15 residues. CDR3 coding DNA: TGTGCCAGCTCACCACCGGACGCAACTAATGAAAAACTGTTTTTT. Its protein product is CASSPPDATNEKLFF.

The chain uses TRBV25-1 and TRBJ2-1, with D unclear. V was clipped by 3 bases and J by 6 bases, with 9 bases between them. CDR3 length: 13 amino acids. Germline V CDR1 and CDR2: MGHDK, SYGVNS. The CDR3 nucleotides are TGTGCCAGCAGTGATCTGGTAAGCAATGAGCAGTTCTTC. It is translated as CASSDLVSNEQFF.

The V and J genes are TRBV5-4 and TRBJ2-3; TRBD2 matches 11 bases. This CDR3 contains 16 residues. V shed 4 bases, J shed 0 bases, and the junction held 4 bases outside the gene matches. In germline, CDR1 is SGHNT, CDR2 YYREEE (reference sequence). CDR3 amino acids: CASSPTSGTSTDTQYF. As DNA, the CDR3 is TGTGCCAGCAGCCCGACTAGCGGGACTAGCACAGATACGCAGTATTTT.

Worth noting for this clone: Other nucleotide sequences from this sample produce the same CDR3. The V and J genes are TRBV5-1 and TRBJ1-1; D might be TRBD1 (6 bases). V gave up 3 bases and J gave up 6 bases, with 12 bases separating them. Germline-derived CDR1 and CDR2 are SGHRS and YFSETQ. CDR3 length: 13 residues. CDR3 in amino acids: CASSSPGAPEAFF. As DNA, the CDR3 is TGCGCCAGCAGCTCGCCGGGGGCCCCTGAAGCTTTCTTT.

J is TRBJ2-7 and V is TRBV12-3 or TRBV12-4, with D unresolved. CDR3 length: 13 residues. Trimming left V 5 bases short and J 2 bases short, with 10 bases between. As DNA, the CDR3 is TGTGCCAGCAGTCTGACAACCCCCTACGAGCAGTACTTC. It codes for CASSLTTPYEQYF.

The chain uses TRBV7-9 and TRBJ2-3, with 14 bases identical to TRBD2. V lost 0 bases, J lost 6 bases, and 8 bases stayed unmatched. Germline CDR1 is SEHNR and CDR2 is FQNEAQ (reference sequence). The CDR3 consists of 18 residues. This CDR3 reads CASSLASTSGRAPDTQYF. The CDR3 coding sequence is TGTGCCAGCAGCTTAGCTTCGACTAGCGGGAGGGCCCCGGATACGCAGTATTTT.

This chain joins TRBV10-2 and TRBJ1-1; D ambiguous. The CDR3 has 16 residues. Trimming removed 0 bases from V and 2 bases from J, with 13 bases in between. CDR1 and CDR2 from the germline V gene are WSHSY and SAAADI. CDR3 amino acids: CASSESTGSINTEAFF. Written as DNA, the CDR3 is TGCGCCAGCAGTGAGTCAACCGGGAGTATAAACACTGAAGCTTTCTTT.

The chain carries TRBV7-2 and TRBJ2-5; D remains unclear. The CDR3 is 13 amino acids. The germline gives CDR1 SGHTA, CDR2 FQGNSA. V was clipped by 5 bases and J by 5 bases, with 12 bases between them. The CDR3 sequence: CASSTDWGETQYF. CDR3 DNA sequence: TGTGCCAGCAGCACAGATTGGGGTGAGACCCAGTACTTC. The variable domain in full, completed from reference TRBV7-2 and TRBJ2-5, reads GAGVSQSPSNKVTEKGKDVELRCDPISGHTALYWYRQSLGQGLEFLIYFQGNSAPDKSGLPSDRFSAERTGGSVSTLTIQRTQQEDSAVYLCASSTDWGETQYFGPGTRLLVL.

The DNA for the CDR3 is TGTGCGTGTCGTGGGGAAGAGACCCAGTACTTC. This codes for CACRGEETQYF. The chain recombines TRBV12-3 or TRBV12-4 with TRBJ2-5; D is unclear. The CDR3 totals 11 residues.

This chain connects TRBV5-4 to TRBJ1-2, with unresolved D. Germline V gene sequence: CDR1 SGHNT, CDR2 YYREEE (reference sequence). The CDR3 is 14 amino acids. The ends were cut back, 3 bases at V and 5 bases at J, with 14 bases in the middle. The CDR3 loop reads CASSSGQVGYGYTF. The CDR3, as DNA: TGTGCCAGCAGCTCCGGGCAGGTCGGGTATGGCTACACCTTC.

The genes are TRBV19 and TRBJ2-2, with D perhaps given as TRBD1 or TRBD2 (5 bases each). Germline V gene data show CDR1 as LNHDA and CDR2 as SQIVND (reference sequence). The CDR3 runs 14 residues. V lost 3 bases and J lost 5, with 10 bases in between. CDR3 region: CASSISGATGELFF. The CDR3 DNA sequence: TGTGCCAGTAGTATCTCCGGGGCGACCGGGGAGCTGTTTTTT.